The entry below gives a single T cell receptor beta chain sequence along with its context. The recovered donors of Cohort 3 showed two negative PCRs, clearance, or symptom resolution. This entry comes from a study of blood T cell repertoires in COVID-19. Overall study context: T cells, B-cell-depleted T cells, or PBMCs provided the cDNA or gDNA that served as material.

Original data processing: It was from reference gene primer amplification that nucleated cell counts were estimated. Profiled with immunoSEQ multiplex PCR; TCRdb holds only in-frame clones, not every one. V, J and clone size were drawn from that table, and D and trimming were deduced from the DNA. This sample yields approximately 300,000 clones, of which 92% are seen a single time; about 18% belongs to the top ten. The clonotype was recovered from a woman aged 25-40 years who had recovered from COVID-19. Input material: PBMCs or T cells enriched from blood (not recorded which).

The DNA of the CDR3 is TGTGCCAGCTCACCACCTGTAACAGCGGGAGGAGTGAATGAGCAGTTCTTC. Translation gives CASSPPVTAGGVNEQFF. This chain joins TRBV18 and TRBJ2-1; 9 bases map to TRBD2. This CDR3 has 17 amino acids. Losses at the gene ends were 0 bases for V and 7 bases for J; bases not matched to a gene: 10. Germline loops: CDR1 KGHSH, CDR2 LQKENI.